This T cell receptor (beta chain) was captured by sequencing in a study of T cells in Graves' hyperthyroidism and ophthalmopathy. Study-wide results and caveats: For ophthalmopathy, model prediction preceded onset by a median roughly 6.2 months. Researchers found most expanded thyroid clonotypes above 0.001 in blood as well.

TCR beta CDR3 sequences were amplified from RNA transcripts. The TCR CDR3 was amplified in a first-round RT-PCR using the HTBI primer set. TCRdb processed the multiplex PCR reads anew with MiXCR; each CDR3 protein has one entry. The table records approximately 380,000 distinct CDR3 sequences, over 11% of them present only once. Ophthalmopathy patients all had a Clinical Activity Score of at least 3, a NOSPECS grade of at least 4 and disease under 3 months old. Lactation, pregnancy, other autoimmune disease or uncontrolled infection led to exclusion of patients. Many counts were recorded for this clonotype. Its antigen is undetermined. The source of this sequence is a man between 50 and 59 years old with Graves' ophthalmopathy. The specimen was blood.

This CDR3 is CSAKHRDGSYYEQYF. As DNA, the CDR3 is TGCAGTGCCAAACACCGGGACGGGTCGTACTACGAGCAGTACTTC. V gene TRBV20-1 combines with J gene TRBJ2-7, with D possibly being TRBD1 or TRBD2 (5 bases each). The CDR3 sequence is 15 residues long. Trimming removed 6 bases at V and 3 bases at J, with 21 bases between. From germline, CDR1 is DFQATT and CDR2 SNEGSKA (reference sequence).